The 10 T cell receptor beta chains below come from one sample, sequenced in a study of T cell responses to AZD1222 COVID-19 vaccine. Assay: immunoSEQ multiplex PCR; the TCRdb copy retains only in-frame clones and omits some. The profile shows around 89,000 clones, approximately 91% of them singletons. Material: peripheral blood, obtained on day 0 of AZD1222 vaccination. The source is an adult in good health.

The V and J genes are TRBV18 and TRBJ2-1, with D hard to call. The germline CDR1 and CDR2 sequences are KGHSH and LQKENI. Trimming shortened V by 3 bases and J by 2 bases, and 14 bases separated the two germline ends. This CDR3 region has 16 residues. CDR3 sequence (DNA): TGTGCCAGCTCACCGTTCTCCGGGTCAGCCTACAATGAGCAGTTCTTC. Amino acids: CASSPFSGSAYNEQFF.

The chain employs TRBV30 and TRBJ1-2; 11 bases map to TRBD1. Per the germline V gene, CDR1 is GTSNPN and CDR2 is SVGIG (reference sequence). Trimming cost V 0 bases and J 8 bases; bases outside gene matches: 5. The CDR3 covers 14 residues. As DNA, the CDR3 is TGTGCCTGGAGTGTACGGACAGGGGGCCGAGGCTACACCTTC. Amino acids: CAWSVRTGGRGYTF.

CDR3 nucleotide sequence: TGTGCCAGCACCGATAGCGGCTCCTACGAGCAGTACTTC. This encodes CASTDSGSYEQYF. V is TRBV6-6 and J is TRBJ2-7; perhaps TRBD2 as D (6 bases). Between the trimmed V and J ends, which lost 7 bases and 0 bases, there was a span of 10 bases. This CDR3 comprises 13 residues. CDR1 and CDR2 (germline): MNHNY, SVGAGI (reference sequence).

The chain carries TRBV19 and TRBJ2-7; perhaps D is TRBD1 or TRBD2 (5 bases each). Trimming removed 3 bases from V and 0 bases from J, with 9 bases in between. The CDR3 contains 14 residues. CDR1 and CDR2 (germline): LNHDA, SQIVND (reference sequence). CDR3 bases: TGTGCCAGTAGTATCAAGGGGAGCTCCTACGAGCAGTACTTC. Protein sequence: CASSIKGSSYEQYF.

The rearrangement uses TRBV28 and TRBJ1-1, with no clear D. The CDR3 length is 17 residues. Germline loops: CDR1 MDHEN, CDR2 SYDVKM. Deletions cut 1 base from V and 5 bases from J, with 20 bases between. The CDR3 region has the DNA TGTGCCAGCAGTTTATCCCCCTCTCAAGTAGAAGGGACTGAAGCTTTCTTT. It specifies CASSLSPSQVEGTEAFF.

The V and J genes are TRBV28 and TRBJ1-2, with D hard to call. Germline lookup yields CDR1 MDHEN and CDR2 SYDVKM. With 2 bases removed from V and 8 bases from J, the gap between germline ends came to 12 bases. This CDR3 has 13 amino acids. The DNA of the CDR3 is TGTGCCAGCAGTTTAGGCGGGGTAGACGGCTACACCTTC. It codes for CASSLGGVDGYTF.

In DNA, the CDR3 is TGTGCCAGCAGCAGCGGGGGTCCTCGGGCAGATACGCAGTATTTT. It is translated as CASSSGGPRADTQYF. V and J are TRBV3-1 (or the pseudogene TRBV3-2) and TRBJ2-3, with 8 bases lining up with TRBD2. Germline V lookup: CDR1 LGHDT, CDR2 YNNKEL (reference sequence). The V segment lost 5 bases and the J segment 4 bases; nucleotides outside the gene matches: 8. CDR3 length: 15 amino acids.

The CDR3 DNA sequence: TGTGCCAGCAGGTCAGGGGGCGGGAACTATGGCTACACCTTC. Amino acids: CASRSGGGNYGYTF. The chain joins TRBV11-2 to TRBJ1-2; TRBD1 aligns across 8 bases. The CDR3 is 14 amino acids. From germline, CDR1 is SGHAT and CDR2 FQNNGV. J lost 2 bases, V lost 6 bases, and 5 bases had no gene match.

The chain combines TRBV7-8 with TRBJ1-1; D is possibly TRBD1 (6 bases). CDR1 is SGHVS and CDR2 is FQNEAQ in the germline V gene. This CDR3 has 15 residues. Trimming removed 10 bases from V and 3 bases from J, with 21 bases in between. The CDR3 region is CATRVFSGVDTEAFF. CDR3 DNA: TGTGCCACCAGGGTTTTTTCAGGGGTTGACACTGAAGCTTTCTTT.

The chain recombines TRBV6-4 with TRBJ2-1, with TRBD2 matching 15 bases. V shed 5 bases, J shed 5 bases, and the junction held 10 bases outside the gene matches. The CDR3 runs 18 residues. Germline CDR1 is MRHNA and CDR2 is SNTAGT. CDR3 coding DNA: TGTGCCAGCAGTCGAGGACTAGCGGGGGGGCTAAGGGACAATGAGCAGTTCTTC. It encodes CASSRGLAGGLRDNEQFF.